The 10 T cell receptor beta chains below all came from one sample that was sequenced in a study of blood T cell repertoires in COVID-19. Here immunoSEQ multiplex PCR was the method, and the copy in TCRdb shows in-frame clones only, minus some. Counted here are tens of thousands of clones, 86% occurring once; the ten biggest clones make up approximately 7%. Input material: peripheral blood. These TCRs come from a man in his forties or fifties with active COVID-19.

This chain connects TRBV10-1 to TRBJ1-1; D not resolved. This CDR3 contains 14 residues. Germline-derived CDR1 and CDR2 are WNHNN and SYGVQD (reference sequence). V lost 0 bases, J lost 6 bases, and 11 bases lay in between. CDR3 region: CASSESVLGAEAFF. As DNA, the CDR3 is TGCGCCAGCAGTGAGTCCGTCCTCGGGGCTGAAGCTTTCTTT.

The chain combines TRBV2 with TRBJ2-1; 12 bases match TRBD2. Germline lookup yields CDR1 SNHLY and CDR2 FYNNEI. The V segment lost 6 bases and the J segment 4 bases; nucleotides outside the gene matches: 4. The CDR3 has 15 amino acids. CDR3 nucleotide sequence: TGTGCCAGCAGGCCCGGACTAGCGGGGTACAATGAGCAGTTCTTC. Residues: CASRPGLAGYNEQFF.

The chain couples TRBV19 to TRBJ2-1; 10 positions agree with TRBD2. The CDR3 is made up of 14 amino acids. The germline V gene encodes CDR1 LNHDA and CDR2 SQIVND (reference sequence). With 7 bases clipped from V and 8 bases from J, the junction kept 8 bases outside the gene matches. For the CDR3, the DNA is TGTGCCAGTAATAGAGCGGGAGGGCCCTATGAGCAGTTCTTC. Protein product: CASNRAGGPYEQFF.

This chain connects TRBV9 to TRBJ2-6; weak D call: TRBD2 (6 bases). Germline lookup yields CDR1 SGDLS and CDR2 YYNGEE. The CDR3 is 14 amino acids. Trimming removed 3 bases at V and 4 bases at J, with 8 bases between. The CDR3 loop reads CASSAGRGANVLTF. The DNA for the CDR3 is TGTGCCAGCAGCGCTGGGAGGGGGGCCAACGTCCTGACTTTC.

The chain employs TRBV2 and TRBJ1-4; D is unclear. V was pared by 6 bases and J by 4 bases, with 9 bases between. The CDR3 has 13 amino acids. CDR1 is SNHLY, CDR2 FYNNEI, per germline. CDR3 nucleotides: TGTGCCAGCAGGACTGCTTTTAATGAAAAACTGTTTTTT. Residues: CASRTAFNEKLFF.

A remark on this clone: Within the sample, other DNA sequences also encode this same CDR3. The CDR3, as DNA: TGTGCCAGCTCCCACAGGGACGGATATGGCTACACCTTC. Translating it yields CASSHRDGYGYTF. The J gene is TRBJ1-2, the V gene TRBV6-5; perhaps TRBD1 as D (6 bases). The V gene lost 8 bases and the J gene lost 5 bases, with 15 bases spanning the gap. The germline CDR1 and CDR2 sequences are MNHEY and SVGAGI. CDR3 length equals 13 residues.

The chain couples TRBV27 to TRBJ1-1, with D unclear. The CDR3 length is 13 residues. Per the germline V gene, CDR1 is MNHEY and CDR2 is SMNVEV (reference sequence). V was trimmed by 2 bases and J by 1 base, leaving 5 bases between them. DNA for the CDR3: TGTGCCAGCAGTTTACTAAGGAACACTGAAGCTTTCTTT. Amino acid sequence: CASSLLRNTEAFF.

V is TRBV6-6 and J is TRBJ1-6, with 7 bases matching TRBD1. This CDR3 contains 16 residues. In germline, CDR1 is MNHNY, CDR2 SVGAGI (reference sequence). Losses at the gene ends were 1 base for V and 11 bases for J; bases not matched to a gene: 11. CDR3 sequence (DNA): TGTGCCAGCAGTTACTGGCCCAGACAGGGAGGTACACCCCTCCACTTT. It encodes CASSYWPRQGGTPLHF.

V and J are TRBV12-2 and TRBJ1-3; TRBD1, the D gene given by the table, was not confirmed from the DNA. TRBV12-2 counts as a pseudogene. The CDR3 is 17 amino acids. Here the CDR3 DNA reads TGTGCAAGTCGCCCCGTCTTACAGGGAAATTTCGGAAACACCATATATTTT. Its translation is CASRPVLQGNFGNTIYF.

CDR3 residues: CATSPPGQGYNEQFF. The DNA of the CDR3 is TGTGCCACCAGTCCCCCGGGACAGGGCTACAATGAGCAGTTCTTC. The V gene is TRBV24-1, the J gene TRBJ2-1; TRBD1 aligns across 9 bases. Unmatched junction bases numbered 5, after V lost 6 bases and J lost 3 bases. The CDR3 has 15 residues. The V gene's germline CDR1 is KGHDR and CDR2 SFDVKD.